Below, one T cell receptor beta chain is given with its context. Its antigen specificity is not known. Qualities for individual bases were not recorded, and no much larger clone is one base off. The record originates from a study of blood T cell repertoires in COVID-19 (dated by TCRdb to the early 2020s). Some background on the complete study: Samples from collaborators originated in the United States, Italy and Spain and spanned both the acute and convalescent phases of COVID-19. The material from the prospective study consisted of cDNA or gDNA derived from T cells, B-cell-depleted T cells, or PBMCs. Subjects who had been exposed to COVID-19, were actively infected with it, or had recovered from it provided the deeply sampled blood TCRbeta repertoires that made up the dataset. The repertoires were released in a freely available public database intended as a resource for research on the immune response to SARS-CoV-2. Samples were obtained from the ongoing ImmuneRACE study (first 160 participants) and from 1,254 subjects provided by 6 global collaborators. Sample metadata almost always included a de-identified subject ID, COVID-19 status, age in years and sex. Where HLA class I and class II types were available, the types were taken from metadata supplied by the sample provider, not from assay-based typing. What the research found in general, with its limitations: How much clinical and demographic metadata was included differed by source and by participant, and the metadata was provided uncurated.

The immunoSEQ Assay, a bias-controlled multiplex PCR, was used to amplify TCRbeta CDR3 regions from genomic DNA. In the paper's pipeline: The number of nucleated cells in each sample was estimated by amplification of reference gene primers within the assay. To quantify the absolute abundance of each unique TCRbeta CDR3 rearrangement, sequence reads were collapsed and filtered. For each sample, productive Simpson clonality was calculated as the square root of Simpson's diversity index across productive rearrangements. The source is immuneACCESS, and TCRdb retained only in-frame sequences with V and J called. Part of the clones is not carried over; for the studies checked, unresolved V genes explain less than half of this, and the remainder is unexplained. Clonal size and the V and J genes are those of that table, whereas D and trimming came from the DNA. The sample table shows around 25,000 clones, and almost 90% are seen once. The biggest ten clones account for approximately 7.6% of the sample.

Collaborating institutions collected whole blood in K2EDTA tubes following their own protocols. For TCRbeta analysis, collaborators shipped samples in one of three forms: frozen whole blood, isolated PBMCs, or DNA extracted from either of those sample types. The CDR3 spans 15 residues, from the cysteine through the phenylalanine. CDR3 DNA is the only sequence kept; it has 45 bases, read in frame from the first base. CDR1 MDHEN and CDR2 SYDVKM are derived from the germline V gene. Trimming leaves V shorter by 6 bases and J shorter by 1 base, with the junction holding 5 bases beyond the gene matches. Sequencing was performed on peripheral blood. The rearrangement combines TRBV28 with TRBJ2-4, with 8 middle bases fitting TRBD1. The clonotype originates from a human donor in a cohort sampled during active COVID-19. For the CDR3, the sequence is CASSHRGAAKNIQYF. The DNA sequence reads TGTGCCAGCAGCCACAGGGGGGCGGCCAAAAACATTCAGTACTTC.